Each of the 29 T cell receptor beta chains below was sequenced from the same sample in a study of T cells in Graves' hyperthyroidism and ophthalmopathy (dated by TCRdb to between 2019 and 2020). Libraries were constructed by multiplex PCR. The sequencer was an Illumina HiSeq 2000. TCR beta CDR3 regions were amplified from RNA transcripts. The TCR CDR3 was subjected to a first round of RT-PCR using the HTBI primer set and the Qiagen OneStep RT-PCR kit. The public reads were quality trimmed at Q25 with fastp and then assembled into clones with MiXCR by TCRdb, keeping productive beta chains. One record per CDR3 amino acid sequence lists the most common genes and DNA. The sample includes about 96,000 distinct CDR3 sequences, with around 52% observed a single time. 27% of the sample is in the top ten clones. Sequencing was performed on blood. These receptors were collected from a woman aged 40 to 49 with Graves' hyperthyroidism.

This chain joins TRBV7-8 and TRBJ1-5; a weak D match, TRBD1 (5 bases). The length of the CDR3 is 16 residues. Trimming cost V 1 base and J 0 bases, with 10 bases left between them. The germline gives CDR1 SGHVS, CDR2 FQNEAQ. CDR3 bases: TGTGCCAGCAGCTTAGTGGCAGGGAATAGCAATCAGCCCCAGCATTTT. The encoded protein is CASSLVAGNSNQPQHF.

This clonotype was observed a handful of times. The chain has TRBV7-2 and TRBJ2-1; a weak D match, TRBD2 (6 bases). V was pared by 1 base and J by 4 bases, with 14 bases between. Germline lookup yields CDR1 SGHTA and CDR2 FQGNSA. The CDR3 consists of 16 residues. CDR3 residues: CASSLVRAGRYNEQFF. In DNA, the CDR3 is TGTGCCAGCAGCTTAGTCCGGGCTGGGAGGTACAATGAGCAGTTCTTC.

As for this clonotype: Relative to the germline gene, one junction end is altered; a read error may explain this. The V and J genes are TRBV29-1 and TRBJ2-7, with a tentative D call TRBD1 (6 bases). Germline V lookup: CDR1 SQVTM, CDR2 ANQGSEA. The CDR3 runs 11 residues. CDR3 DNA: TGCGGCGTGGGACACTCCTACGAGCAGTGCTTC. Amino acids: CGVGHSYEQCF.

Many counts were recorded for this clonotype. This rearrangement joins TRBV4-1 to TRBJ2-7, with 14 bases identical to TRBD2. The CDR3 runs to 16 residues. The V gene end was trimmed by 3 bases and the J gene end by 4 bases; junction bases not matched to a gene: 5. CDR1 MGHRA and CDR2 YSYEKL come from the germline V gene. CDR3 DNA sequence: TGCGCCAGCAGCCAGGGGACTAGCGGGAGTGGATACGAGCAGTACTTC. Translation gives CASSQGTSGSGYEQYF.

This clonotype was detected a few times. The rearrangement joins TRBV15 to TRBJ1-5, with TRBD1 matching 9 bases. The CDR3 contains 15 residues. In germline, CDR1 is LNHNV, CDR2 YYDKDF (reference sequence). The junction had 5 bases not matched to a gene; V was cut back by 5 bases and J by 3 bases. CDR3 bases: TGTGCCACCAGCGGAGGGACAGGGAACAATCAGCCCCAGCATTTT. It yields the protein CATSGGTGNNQPQHF.

V is TRBV7-3 and J is TRBJ1-1; 8 bases fit TRBD1. Per the germline V gene, CDR1 is SGHTA and CDR2 is FQGTGA. This CDR3 region has 15 residues. V trimming: 4 bases; J trimming: 1 base; junction bases outside the gene matches: 5. The CDR3 protein is CASSSAGGWNTEAFF. The CDR3 DNA follows: TGTGCCAGCAGCTCGGCAGGGGGCTGGAACACTGAAGCTTTCTTT. The full variable domain, completed using reference TRBV7-3 and TRBJ1-1, is GAGVSQTPSNKVTEKGKYVELRCDPISGHTALYWYRQSLGQGPEFLIYFQGTGAADDSGLPNDRFFAVRPEGSVSTLKIQRTERGDSAVYLCASSSAGGWNTEAFFGQGTRLTVV.

This clonotype was detected a few times. The genes are TRBV2 and TRBJ2-3; TRBD2 might be the D (6 bases). The CDR3 sequence is 13 residues long. The germline V gene encodes CDR1 SNHLY and CDR2 FYNNEI. The V gene lost 9 bases and the J gene lost 1 base, with 11 bases spanning the gap. The CDR3 sequence is CASKRARTDTQYF. CDR3 DNA: TGTGCCAGTAAGCGGGCCCGCACAGATACGCAGTATTTT.

This clonotype was seen at least ten times. The chain employs TRBV10-2 and TRBJ2-7, with D possibly being TRBD2 (5 bases). This CDR3 comprises 14 residues. Trimming removed 5 bases from V and 4 bases from J, with 15 bases in between. CDR1 and CDR2 from the germline V gene are WSHSY and SAAADI. CDR3 nucleotide sequence: TGCGCCAGCAGTCCGGACTTTCGGCCTTACGAGCAGTACTTC. This sequence encodes CASSPDFRPYEQYF.

This chain links TRBV15 with TRBJ2-5; D remains unclear. V lost 3 bases, J lost 5 bases, and 25 bases lay in between. This CDR3 is built from 18 residues. The germline gives CDR1 LNHNV, CDR2 YYDKDF (reference sequence). The CDR3 DNA reads TGTGCCACCAGCAGCCAACCAGTACCTTTACCAGACGGGGAGACCCAGTACTTC. Encoded protein: CATSSQPVPLPDGETQYF.

This clonotype has a handful of counts. The chain combines TRBV10-3 with TRBJ1-3, with D perhaps TRBD1 (5 bases). V shed 5 bases and J shed 6 bases, with 20 bases lying between them. CDR3 size: 16 residues. CDR1 and CDR2 from the germline V gene are ENHRY and SYGVKD. The CDR3 nucleotides are TGTGCCATCAGTCCTGGCGGGGCAAGGAACGCAAACACCATATATTTT. Translating gives CAISPGGARNANTIYF.

The chain is built from TRBV14 and TRBJ2-7; 11 bases fit TRBD1. With V trimmed by 3 bases and J by 4 bases, 8 bases remained unmatched. The CDR3 has 16 amino acids. Germline loops: CDR1 SGHDN, CDR2 FVKESK. The CDR3 region has the DNA TGTGCCAGCAGCCAGGCCCCGGGACAGGGGGGGTACGAGCAGTACTTC. Its translation: CASSQAPGQGGYEQYF.

The V and J genes are TRBV25-1 and TRBJ1-5; D remains unclear. The CDR3 consists of 15 residues. Between the trimmed V and J ends, which lost 8 bases and 8 bases, there was a span of 22 bases. CDR1 is MGHDK and CDR2 is SYGVNS in the germline V gene. Written as DNA, the CDR3 is TGTGCCAGCTCGTCGACGGCGAACGGCTATAAGCCCCAGCATTTT. Translation: CASSSTANGYKPQHF.

The V gene is TRBV2, the J gene TRBJ2-3; 9 bases align to TRBD2. CDR1 and CDR2 (germline): SNHLY, FYNNEI. The CDR3 runs to 15 residues. Losses at the gene ends were 6 bases for V and 5 bases for J; bases not matched to a gene: 9. CDR3 protein: CASRPSGIGIDTQYF. CDR3 nucleotide sequence: TGTGCCAGCAGACCTAGCGGGATCGGGATAGATACGCAGTATTTT.

This clonotype was recorded many times. V usage is TRBV5-1 and J usage is TRBJ2-5; possible D gene TRBD1, 8 bases. From germline, CDR1 is SGHRS and CDR2 YFSETQ. Trimming took off 4 bases at V and 5 bases at J, with 18 bases between the two ends. CDR3 size: 15 residues. CDR3 sequence reads: CASSRRTGRVETQYF. In DNA form, the CDR3 reads TGCGCCAGCAGCAGACGGACAGGGAGGGTCGAGACCCAGTACTTC.

The chain joins TRBV11-2 to TRBJ1-3; TRBD1 agrees at 10 bases. The V gene's germline CDR1 is SGHAT and CDR2 FQNNGV. This CDR3 is built from 19 residues. The J segment lost 0 bases and the V segment lost 6 bases, leaving 14 bases of the junction unmatched. The CDR3, as DNA: TGTGCCAGCAGTTTTTGGGACAGGGGATCCACTCTCTCTGGAAACACCATATATTTT. This sequence encodes CASSFWDRGSTLSGNTIYF.

Only a few counts were recorded for this clonotype. The chain couples TRBV7-3 to TRBJ1-1, with 10 bases matching TRBD1. CDR1 SGHTA and CDR2 FQGTGA come from the germline V gene. This CDR3 has 13 amino acids. V was pared by 4 bases and J by 10 bases, with 6 bases of the junction left unmatched. In DNA, the CDR3 is TGTGCCAGCAGCTGGGGACAGGGGAGGATAGCTTTCTTT. Protein sequence: CASSWGQGRIAFF.

This clonotype has only one observation. The V gene is TRBV5-4, the J gene TRBJ2-5, with D unclear. Germline CDR1 reads SGHNT; CDR2 reads YYREEE (reference sequence). V lost 0 bases to trimming and J lost 5 bases, with 11 bases between them. The CDR3 consists of 14 residues. CDR3 protein: CASSLVSSGETQYF. The DNA of the CDR3 is TGTGCCAGCAGCTTGGTGAGCTCGGGTGAGACCCAGTACTTC.

This clonotype was counted at least ten times. The V call is TRBV4-1, the J call TRBJ1-2; D gene unclear. Trimming left V 1 base short and J 5 bases short, with 11 bases between. Germline CDR1 reads MGHRA; CDR2 reads YSYEKL. The CDR3 extends over 14 amino acids. The CDR3 here is CASSQADRQYGYTF. CDR3 in DNA: TGCGCCAGCAGCCAAGCTGACCGCCAATATGGCTACACCTTC.

The chain recombines TRBV12-3 or TRBV12-4 with TRBJ1-2; 10 nucleotides agree with TRBD1. The CDR3 sequence is 16 residues long. The ends lost 6 bases at V and 7 bases at J; junction bases unmatched: 14. The chain's CDR3 is CASRLASGRDRGGYTF. CDR3 coding DNA: TGTGCCAGCAGACTGGCCTCTGGAAGGGACAGGGGTGGCTACACCTTC.

The genes are TRBV25-1 and TRBJ2-5; the D is unclear. V lost 6 bases and J 4 bases, leaving 6 bases between the germline ends. Per the germline V gene, CDR1 is MGHDK and CDR2 is SYGVNS. There are 11 residues in the CDR3. The CDR3 protein is CASRDRETQYF. CDR3 DNA: TGTGCCAGCAGGGATCGAGAGACCCAGTACTTC.

As to this clonotype: A junction boundary mismatches the germline segment, possibly from a read error. The rearrangement links TRBV6-5 to TRBJ1-6, with TRBD1 identical over 9 bases. The germline CDR1 and CDR2 sequences are MNHEY and SVGAGI. This CDR3 region has 17 residues. The CDR3 is CASSFAEGQGHNPPLHF. The CDR3 DNA is TGTGCCAGCAGTTTCGCGGAGGGACAGGGACATAATCCACCCCTCCACTTT.

The CDR3 bases are TGTGCCAGCAGCATGACAGCGGGAGAGTTGGAGACCCAGTACTTC. This gives the protein CASSMTAGELETQYF. The V call is TRBV7-2, the J call TRBJ2-5; 8 nucleotides align to TRBD2. Trimming cost V 5 bases and J 5 bases; bases outside gene matches: 10. CDR1 and CDR2 (germline): SGHTA, FQGNSA. The CDR3 sequence is 15 residues long.

This clonotype was observed many times. The chain uses TRBV15 and TRBJ2-7; maybe TRBD2 (6 bases). CDR1 is LNHNV and CDR2 is YYDKDF in the germline V gene (reference sequence). There are 14 residues in the CDR3. Trimming took 7 bases from V and 2 from J, leaving 15 bases between them. The CDR3: CATKRDTGAYEQYF. DNA of the CDR3: TGTGCCACCAAAAGGGATACGGGGGCCTACGAGCAGTACTTC.

This clonotype was recorded many times. The chain joins TRBV2 to TRBJ1-1; D gene ambiguous. This CDR3 is built from 13 residues. Germline V gives CDR1 SNHLY, CDR2 FYNNEI. V was pared by 3 bases and J by 2 bases, with 7 bases between. The CDR3 DNA is TGTGCCAGCAGTGATGTCAGTAACACTGAAGCTTTCTTT. It encodes CASSDVSNTEAFF. The whole variable domain, remainder taken from reference TRBV2 and TRBJ1-1, is EPEVTQTPSHQVTQMGQEVILRCVPISNHLYFYWYRQILGQKVEFLVSFYNNEISEKSEIFDDQFSVERPDGSNFTLKIRSTKLEDSAMYFCASSDVSNTEAFFGQGTRLTVV.

This rearrangement joins TRBV19 to TRBJ1-5; 9 nucleotides agree with TRBD1. In germline, CDR1 is LNHDA, CDR2 SQIVND (reference sequence). Trimming cost V 11 bases and J 6 bases; bases outside gene matches: 11. The CDR3 spans 14 residues. The CDR3 DNA sequence: TGTGCCTGGGACCCCGGGACAGGGAGTCAGCCCCAGCATTTT. Translated: CAWDPGTGSQPQHF.

As DNA, the CDR3 is TGTGCCAGCAGCCGGACAGGGGGTAGCAATCAGCCCCAGCATTTT. This gives the protein CASSRTGGSNQPQHF. V usage is TRBV7-3 and J usage is TRBJ1-5, with TRBD1 identical over 10 bases. The CDR3 consists of 15 residues. From germline, CDR1 is SGHTA and CDR2 FQGTGA. V trimming: 5 bases; J trimming: 0 bases; junction bases outside the gene matches: 1. The variable domain in full, completed from reference TRBV7-3 and TRBJ1-5, reads GAGVSQTPSNKVTEKGKYVELRCDPISGHTALYWYRQSLGQGPEFLIYFQGTGAADDSGLPNDRFFAVRPEGSVSTLKIQRTERGDSAVYLCASSRTGGSNQPQHFGDGTRLSIL.

This sequence joins TRBV20-1 and TRBJ2-7, with 8 bases matching TRBD1. Germline lookup yields CDR1 DFQATT and CDR2 SNEGSKA (reference sequence). With V trimmed by 5 bases and J by 3 bases, 9 bases remained unmatched. The CDR3 consists of 14 residues. The CDR3 nucleotides read TGCAGTGCTGACGGACAGGGAAGGGGCTACGAGCAGTACTTC. This codes for CSADGQGRGYEQYF.

Only one count was recorded for this clonotype. The chain joins TRBV7-3 to TRBJ2-5, with D tentatively TRBD1 (6 bases). V lost 6 bases and J 5 bases, leaving 22 bases between the germline ends. The CDR3 runs 16 residues. Per the germline V gene, CDR1 is SGHTA and CDR2 is FQGTGA. The CDR3 reads CASRSGAVRTGETQYF. In DNA form, the CDR3 reads TGTGCCAGCAGGTCAGGGGCAGTGAGGACCGGGGAGACCCAGTACTTC.

This clonotype has a count of ten or more. The chain combines TRBV7-2 with TRBJ2-7, with D possibly being TRBD2 (5 bases). Germline CDR1 is SGHTA and CDR2 is FQGNSA. Between the trimmed V and J ends, which lost 1 base and 3 bases, there was a span of 16 bases. This CDR3 has 16 residues. The CDR3 bases are TGTGCCAGCAGCTTAGATTCGTCTCCGGGATTCTACGAGCAGTACTTC. It codes for CASSLDSSPGFYEQYF.